This entry is about one T cell receptor (beta chain). The antigen it binds to is not known. No clone much larger than this one lies a single base away; base qualities are absent. Separate from the approximately 700-subject first cohort, the validation cohort of around 130 subjects was the group to which the donors belonged. The source of the sample is a study of cytomegalovirus exposure and HLA in healthy donors (TCRdb year 2017). Some background on the complete study: According to a later analysis, one platform produced both the roughly 110 validation repertoires and the 666 repertoires of the first cohort. The study aimed to test whether signatures of past pathogen exposure could be identified by cataloging public T cell receptors. To predict cytomegalovirus infection status, the study combined high-throughput TCR immunosequencing, statistical association of individual TCRs with disease status, and machine learning. In addition to the first cohort of roughly 700 subjects, a separate validation cohort of around 110 different subjects was used. The full study reports these points: All 130 or so repertoires were used to score co-occurrence in the validation cohort in a later analysis, because that analysis had no HLA typing for the cohort. The study gave a list of over 150 TCR beta chains associated with cytomegalovirus. In vitro tests confirmed that a few of the cytomegalovirus-associated TCR beta chains recognize cytomegalovirus antigens. A later analysis found that TCRs clustered in the first cohort also tended to co-occur in the roughly 110 validation repertoires, with 94% of cluster scores above 0. The classifier was reported to diagnose cytomegalovirus status with high specificity and sensitivity in both the original cohort and the validation cohort. Across donors, most TCR sequences were observed very rarely, whereas some public TCRs were present in many individuals. The authors suggested that the approach could potentially be extended to other disease states and immunological phenotypes.

The library was produced with the immunoSEQ multiplex PCR assay. As for the authors' bioinformatics: A statistical classification framework was built to diagnose cytomegalovirus status from the catalog of TCR beta chain sequences. TCRdb's version of the immuneACCESS table is confined to in-frame rearrangements and falls short of the full clone set. An unresolved V gene accounts for under half of the shortfall where checked; the remainder is of unknown origin. The V and J calls and clone size come from that table; D and trimming were worked out from the DNA. In this sample the table shows about 240,000 clones, approximately 83% of which occur a single time. Of the sample, around 1.2% falls within the top ten clones. Sequenced input: PBMCs. The receptor comes from a woman aged 25 to 39 in good health and CMV-seropositive.

The bases read TGCGCCAGCAGCTGGTCTACTATATTTGATACGCAGTATTTT. This translates into CASSWSTIFDTQYF. In this chain, TRBV5-1 is recombined with TRBJ2-3; a confident D gene designation cannot be given. For CDR1 and CDR2, the germline V gene lists SGHRS and YFSETQ. V sheds 3 bases and J sheds 6 bases, leaving 14 bases between their ends. The CDR3 contains 14 residues, cysteine and phenylalanine counted. Only the CDR3 part of the read is kept: 42 bases, read in frame from the first base. The reference TRBV5-1 and TRBJ2-3 proteins fill in what lies around the CDR3, so the full variable domain reads KAGVTQTPRYLIKTRGQQVTLSCSPISGHRSVSWYQQTPGQGLQFLFEYFSETQRNKGNFPGRFSGRQFSNSRSEMNVSTLELGDSALYLCASSWSTIFDTQYFGPGTRLTVL.